This T cell receptor beta chain came from a study of cytomegalovirus exposure and HLA in healthy donors. Study-level information: Prior work identified 95 million to 120 million unique TCR beta sequences in 150 million to 200 million T cells. In terms of ancestry, the Caucasian-associated cluster contained about four fifths of the 350 to 450 genotyped donors.

Germline CDR1 reads SGDLS; CDR2 reads YYNGEE. The CDR3 has 16 amino acids. V shed 4 bases and J 4 bases; nucleotides not matched to a gene: 5. The study, taken as a whole, reports: High sensitivity and specificity were reportedly achieved when the classifier diagnosed cytomegalovirus status.

On this clone: Its cognate antigen is unknown.

Primers for the PCR totalled 60 Vbeta and 13 Jbeta. The method was immunoSEQ multiplex PCR; TCRdb's version includes in-frame clones alone and lacks a portion of them. This sample's clone table lists some 110,000 clones. The sequenced sample was PBMCs. The sequence was collected from a man between 35 and 55 years old in good health and CMV-seronegative. V gene TRBV9 combines with J gene TRBJ2-2, with 12 bases aligning to TRBD2. CDR3 amino acids: CASSLLAGGGTGELFF. DNA for the CDR3: TGTGCCAGCAGCTTACTAGCGGGAGGAGGCACCGGGGAGCTGTTTTTT.